This TCR beta chain stems from a study of OX40 agonist ivuxolimab in advanced cancers. General study points: People who partly responded at 0.1-3.0 mg/kg had some of the least clonal expansion seen.

Exclusion applied to patients with autoimmune disease history or systemic immunosuppression. Concerning this clone: No antigen is known for it.

Sequencing was performed with immunoSEQ multiplex PCR; in TCRdb, only in-frame clones are kept and a portion is missing. Here the sample spans over 85,000 clones, about 91% being singletons. Specimen: CD4+ or CD8+ T cells sorted from blood, collected in a trial of the OX40 agonist ivuxolimab. This receptor was obtained from an adult with an advanced solid tumor such as melanoma, head and neck, liver or kidney cancer.

The CDR3, as DNA: TGTGCCAGCAGTTTCCTCCGGGACAGGGTCAACACCATATATTTT. Its translation is CASSFLRDRVNTIYF. The chain uses TRBV27 and TRBJ1-3; 9 bases map to TRBD1. V trimming: 3 bases; J trimming: 7 bases; junction bases outside the gene matches: 7. The CDR3 has 15 amino acids. CDR1 and CDR2 from the germline V gene are MNHEY and SMNVEV (reference sequence).